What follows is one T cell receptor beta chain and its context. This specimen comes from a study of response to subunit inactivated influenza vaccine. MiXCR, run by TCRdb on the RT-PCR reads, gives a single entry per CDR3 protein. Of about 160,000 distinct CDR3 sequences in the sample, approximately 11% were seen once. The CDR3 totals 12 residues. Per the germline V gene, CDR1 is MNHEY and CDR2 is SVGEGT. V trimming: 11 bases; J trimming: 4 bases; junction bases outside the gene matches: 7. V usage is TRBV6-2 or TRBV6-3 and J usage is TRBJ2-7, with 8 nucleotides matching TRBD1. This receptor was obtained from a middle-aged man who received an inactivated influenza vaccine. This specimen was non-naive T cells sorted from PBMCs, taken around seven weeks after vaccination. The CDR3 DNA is TGTGCCGGCGGACAGGGTTCTTACGAGCAGTACTTC. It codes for CAGGQGSYEQYF.